The clone carrying this T cell receptor beta chain was found once. V lost 2 bases to trimming and J lost 0 bases, with 17 bases between them. The CDR3 contains 17 residues. CDR1 and CDR2 from the germline V gene are MDHEN and SYDVKM. Alongside a J-beta primer mix, a sample-barcoded 5' primer served in a second PCR lasting roughly 7 to 11 cycles. TCRdb reprocessed the 5' RACE reads with MiXCR, giving one entry per CDR3 protein. Of more than 700,000 distinct CDR3 sequences in the sample, less than 70% were seen once. This specimen comes from a study of blood T cells in healthy people across ages. The clonotype comes from a man older than 75 in good health. The chain carries TRBV28 and TRBJ2-7, with TRBD2 as a possible D gene (5 bases). The sequenced sample was blood. DNA of the CDR3: TGTGCCAGCAGTTTAGATATCGACTTTACTAGCTCCTACGAGCAGTACTTC. As protein: CASSLDIDFTSSYEQYF.